This note documents a single T cell receptor beta chain sequence. What this receptor recognizes is not known. No qualities accompany the bases; no much larger clone lies one base away. The collaborating institutions used their own protocols to collect whole blood in K2EDTA tubes. Collaborator samples were shipped for TCRbeta analysis as frozen whole blood, isolated PBMCs, or DNA extracted from either sample type. TCRbeta CDR3 regions were amplified from genomic DNA using the immunoSEQ Assay, a bias-controlled multiplex PCR. Regarding the original processing steps: The number of nucleated cells in each sample was estimated from the amplification of reference gene primers within the assay. To quantify the absolute abundance of each unique TCRbeta CDR3 rearrangement, sequence reads were collapsed and filtered. Productive Simpson clonality was computed per sample as the square root of Simpson's diversity index over productive rearrangements. TCRdb holds this immuneACCESS table with in-frame rearrangements only. Some clones are missing; in checked studies, unresolved V genes explain under half, and the rest has no known cause. V and J calls and clone size are those listed in that table; D and trimming were worked out from the DNA. In this sample the table shows about 150,000 clones, 84% of which occur a single time. The ten largest clones capture approximately 4.6% of the sample.

This sample stems from a study of blood T cell repertoires in COVID-19 (dated by TCRdb to the early 2020s). The study in broad terms: Samples covering the acute and convalescent phases of COVID-19 were provided by collaborators in the United States, Italy and Spain. The prospective study material was composed of cDNA or gDNA derived from T cells, B-cell-depleted T cells, or PBMCs. The dataset comprised deeply sampled blood TCRbeta repertoires from subjects exposed to, actively infected with, or recovered from COVID-19. The repertoires were released in a freely available public database meant as a resource for research on the immune response to SARS-CoV-2. Samples were obtained from the ongoing ImmuneRACE study (first 160 participants) and from about 1,300 subjects provided by 6 global collaborators. Sample metadata almost always included a de-identified subject ID, COVID-19 status, age in years and sex. Where HLA class I and class II types were available, the types were taken from metadata supplied by the sample provider, not from assay-based typing. General findings and caveats noted by the study authors: Clinical and demographic metadata were provided uncurated, with the amount varying by source and participant.

The germline V end is reduced by 4 bases and the J end by 8 bases; junction bases left unmatched: 5. Including the terminal cysteine and phenylalanine, the CDR3 comprises 13 residues. This entry keeps only the CDR3 DNA: 39 bases, framed from base 1. The germline V gene gives CDR1 as SGHRS and CDR2 as YFSETQ. Recombination joined TRBV5-1 with TRBJ1-2; the junction holds 10 bases that match TRBD1. Sequencing was carried out using peripheral blood. This clonotype originated in a human donor in a cohort sampled during active COVID-19. This receptor carries the CDR3 CASSVGQGHGYTF. The DNA is as follows: TGCGCCAGCAGCGTGGGACAGGGGCACGGCTACACCTTC. The reference TRBV5-1 and TRBJ1-2 proteins fill in what lies around the CDR3, so the full variable domain reads KAGVTQTPRYLIKTRGQQVTLSCSPISGHRSVSWYQQTPGQGLQFLFEYFSETQRNKGNFPGRFSGRQFSNSRSEMNVSTLELGDSALYLCASSVGQGHGYTFGSGTRLTVV.